This T cell receptor (beta chain) was retrieved from a study of T-cell memory formation after mild COVID-19. Broader study findings: Clones that got smaller from day 15 to 85 had even CD4/CD8, while clones growing later tipped toward CD4+.

The CDR3 spans 14 residues. Trimming cost V 4 bases and J 3 bases, with 12 bases left between them. TCRdb used MiXCR to reprocess the 5' RACE reads, holding one entry per CDR3 protein. Of more than 75,000 distinct CDR3 sequences listed, 14% are singletons. This clonotype was counted a few times. What it recognizes is unknown. Sequences were obtained from PBMCs or a T cell subset sorted from them (not recorded which). This chain uses TRBV12-3 or TRBV12-4 with TRBJ1-1; D call uncertain. The TCR originated in an adult woman who had mild COVID-19 (a few samples of this study predate the infection). Cell type and time point are not known. Here the CDR3 DNA reads TGTGCCAGCAGTTACCCCGTGGATTACACTGAAGCTTTCTTT. Its protein is CASSYPVDYTEAFF.